This T cell receptor (beta chain) originates from a study of blood T cell repertoires in COVID-19. The method was immunoSEQ multiplex PCR; TCRdb's version includes in-frame clones alone and lacks a portion of them. The table lists tens of thousands of clones, about 82% of them singletons. The CDR3 covers 14 residues. Germline assignment: CDR1 MNHEY and CDR2 SVGAGI. The V gene end was trimmed by 6 bases and the J gene end by 1 base; junction bases not matched to a gene: 3. The chain joins TRBV6-5 to TRBJ2-7, with TRBD2 matching over 10 bases. Sequencing input: peripheral blood. This TCR came from a man older than 75 with active COVID-19. CDR3 sequence: CASSRTSGSYEQYF. The CDR3 nucleotides are TGTGCCAGCAGCCGGACTAGCGGATCCTACGAGCAGTACTTC.